Below are 27 T cell receptor beta chains sequenced from a single sample in a study of cytomegalovirus exposure and HLA in healthy donors. This PCR relied on a set of 60 Vbeta primers and 13 Jbeta primers. Here immunoSEQ multiplex PCR was the method, and the copy in TCRdb shows in-frame clones only, minus some. The table includes under 200,000 clones, about 86% detected once. Sequences were obtained from PBMCs. These receptors all come from a woman in her twenties or thirties in good health and CMV-seronegative.

The chain has TRBV19 and TRBJ2-7; 7 bases agree with TRBD2. This CDR3 contains 15 residues. Germline V gene sequence: CDR1 LNHDA, CDR2 SQIVND (reference sequence). The ends lost 3 bases at V and 3 bases at J; junction bases unmatched: 8. The CDR3 protein is CASSMGGSRVYEQYF. The CDR3 DNA reads TGTGCCAGTAGTATGGGAGGGAGCAGAGTCTACGAGCAGTACTTC.

The rearrangement uses TRBV11-1 and TRBJ1-1, with 8 bases matching TRBD1. Germline assignment: CDR1 SGHAT and CDR2 FQDESV (reference sequence). The CDR3 is 15 residues long. Losses at the gene ends were 5 bases for V and 3 bases for J; bases not matched to a gene: 8. CDR3 region: CASSIRTGSDTEAFF. CDR3 bases: TGTGCCAGCAGCATACGGACAGGGTCGGACACTGAAGCTTTCTTT.

This clone was recorded a few times. The V gene is TRBV10-1, the J gene TRBJ2-5; D gene unclear. The CDR3 is made up of 14 amino acids. V lost 4 bases and J lost 3, with 12 bases in between. Looked up from germline, CDR1 is WNHNN and CDR2 is SYGVQD (reference sequence). CDR3 region: CASSVHSLKETQYF. Here the CDR3 DNA reads TGCGCCAGCAGTGTTCACAGTCTAAAAGAGACCCAGTACTTC.

The chain recombines TRBV28 with TRBJ1-2; D not resolved. V dropped 2 bases and J dropped 13 bases, with 11 bases sitting between them. This CDR3 spans 11 amino acids. CDR1 MDHEN and CDR2 SYDVKM come from the germline V gene. CDR3 DNA: TGTGCCAGCAGTTTAGGTAGGAGTCGCACCTTC. This codes for CASSLGRSRTF.

This chain uses TRBV5-1 with TRBJ1-3; D remains unclear. This CDR3 has 15 residues. CDR1 SGHRS and CDR2 YFSETQ come from the germline V gene. V was cut by 6 bases and J by 0 bases, with 13 bases left in between. CDR3 DNA: TGCGCCAGCACCCAATCGGGGATCTCTGGAAACACCATATATTTT. Translating gives CASTQSGISGNTIYF.

This rearrangement joins TRBV10-1 to TRBJ2-7; 10 bases fit TRBD1. The length of the CDR3 is 13 residues. V was pared by 5 bases and J by 6 bases, with 4 bases of the junction left unmatched. Germline CDR1 and CDR2: WNHNN and SYGVQD (reference sequence). For the CDR3, the DNA is TGCGCCAGCAGTCGGGACAGGGGAGGCGAGCAGTACTTC. It translates to CASSRDRGGEQYF.

This sequence joins TRBV5-1 and TRBJ2-3; 8 bases are shared with TRBD2. Germline trimming cut 0 bases from V and 7 bases from J; bases unmatched to any gene: 7. Germline V gives CDR1 SGHRS, CDR2 YFSETQ. The CDR3 extends over 15 amino acids. For the CDR3, the DNA is TGCGCCAGCAGCTTGGCGGGGCTAGCGGGCCATACGCAGTATTTT. Its translation is CASSLAGLAGHTQYF.

This clone has more than one count but fewer than ten. The rearrangement links TRBV2 to TRBJ2-3, with 10 bases lining up with TRBD2. The CDR3 is 13 residues long. CDR1 is SNHLY and CDR2 is FYNNEI in the germline V gene. Trimming cost V 8 bases and J 4 bases; bases outside gene matches: 3. CDR3 sequence (DNA): TGTGCCAGCGAGAGCGGGAGGGCAGATACGCAGTATTTT. Translated: CASESGRADTQYF.

This clone was found a few times. This rearrangement joins TRBV19 to TRBJ2-5; TRBD1 is a possible D gene (5 bases). This CDR3 comprises 12 residues. CDR1 is LNHDA, CDR2 SQIVND, per germline (reference sequence). V was clipped by 7 bases and J by 4 bases, with 10 bases between them. In nucleotides, the CDR3 is TGTGCCAGTACGGACATAGGAGAGACCCAGTACTTC. Its protein is CASTDIGETQYF.

J is TRBJ2-7 and V is TRBV7-2; 13 bases line up with TRBD2. The CDR3 is made up of 19 amino acids. Germline V gene sequence: CDR1 SGHTA, CDR2 FQGNSA. J lost 3 bases, V lost 2 bases, and 13 bases had no gene match. The CDR3 DNA reads as TGTGCCAGCAGCTTAAGGCTTGGACTAGCGGGAGATGGTATCTACGAGCAGTACTTC. It is translated as CASSLRLGLAGDGIYEQYF.

The genes are TRBV6-5 and TRBJ1-1, with D uncertain. CDR1 MNHEY and CDR2 SVGAGI come from the germline V gene. V lost 0 bases to trimming and J lost 5 bases, with 10 bases between them. The CDR3 has 14 residues. CDR3 sequence reads: CASSYSEGRTEAFF. In nucleotides, the CDR3 is TGTGCCAGCAGTTACTCTGAGGGCAGGACTGAAGCTTTCTTT.

The rearrangement uses TRBV4-1 and TRBJ2-3; D may be TRBD1 (6 bases). The V end was cut by 3 bases, the J end by 0 bases, with 13 bases between. This CDR3 contains 16 residues. In germline, CDR1 is MGHRA, CDR2 YSYEKL. CDR3 sequence (DNA): TGCGCCAGCAGCCACCCACAGGGCCCTAGCACAGATACGCAGTATTTT. Translating it yields CASSHPQGPSTDTQYF.

This clone has a single count. This rearrangement joins TRBV11-2 to TRBJ2-7; 7 nucleotides align to TRBD1. J lost 2 bases, V lost 2 bases, and 3 bases had no gene match. The CDR3 totals 14 residues. Germline V CDR1 and CDR2: SGHAT, FQNNGV. In DNA form, the CDR3 reads TGTGCCAGCAGCTTATCAGGGGGTCCCTACGAGCAGTACTTC. Translated: CASSLSGGPYEQYF. Full variable domain (remainder filled in from reference TRBV11-2 and TRBJ2-7): EAGVAQSPRYKIIEKRQSVAFWCNPISGHATLYWYQQILGQGPKLLIQFQNNGVVDDSQLPKDRFSAERLKGVDSTLKIQPAKLEDSAVYLCASSLSGGPYEQYFGPGTRLTVT.

The V call is TRBV7-3, the J call TRBJ1-5; 9 nucleotides agree with TRBD1. CDR3 length: 16 residues. From germline, CDR1 is SGHTA and CDR2 FQGTGA. J was trimmed by 1 base and V by 4 bases; bases with no gene match: 5. The CDR3 reads CASSSRDRASNQPQHF. The CDR3 coding sequence is TGTGCCAGCAGCTCCCGGGACAGGGCCAGCAATCAGCCCCAGCATTTT.

The rearrangement links TRBV28 to TRBJ2-3; 10 bases agree with TRBD2. CDR3 length: 21 residues. The germline V gene encodes CDR1 MDHEN and CDR2 SYDVKM. V gave up 2 bases and J gave up 1 base; unmatched junction bases: 18. The CDR3 loop is CASSLIVGLAGGPGGTDTQYF. The DNA of the CDR3 is TGTGCCAGCAGTTTAATTGTAGGATTAGCGGGAGGCCCAGGGGGCACAGATACGCAGTATTTT.

V is TRBV19 and J is TRBJ1-5; D is uncertain. The V end lost 2 bases, the J end lost 2 bases, and 13 bases lay between the germline ends. The CDR3 runs 16 residues. CDR1 and CDR2 from the germline V gene are LNHDA and SQIVND (reference sequence). The CDR3 loop reads CASSIILGTGNQPQHF. DNA for the CDR3: TGTGCCAGTAGTATAATCCTAGGTACGGGCAATCAGCCCCAGCATTTT. The full variable domain, its missing parts supplied by reference TRBV19 and TRBJ1-5, is DGGITQSPKYLFRKEGQNVTLSCEQNLNHDAMYWYRQDPGQGLRLIYYSQIVNDFQKGDIAEGYSVSREKKESFPLTVTSAQKNPTAFYLCASSIILGTGNQPQHFGDGTRLSIL.

The chain has TRBV5-1 and TRBJ2-3, with 9 positions matching TRBD1. CDR1 is SGHRS and CDR2 is YFSETQ in the germline V gene. The junction had 6 bases not matched to a gene; V was cut back by 3 bases and J by 4 bases. CDR3 length: 15 residues. CDR3 residues: CASSSRTGAADTQYF. The CDR3 region has the DNA TGCGCCAGCAGCTCTAGGACAGGGGCCGCAGATACGCAGTATTTT.

CDR3 in DNA: TGTGCCAGCAGTGAACAGTTGATCGACGAGCAGTACTTC. This codes for CASSEQLIDEQYF. The gene calls are TRBV6-1 and TRBJ2-7; D gene unclear. This CDR3 has 13 amino acids. V shed 2 bases and J shed 5 bases, with 10 bases lying between them. In germline, CDR1 is MNHNS, CDR2 SASEGT.

J is TRBJ2-7 and V is TRBV5-5; possible D gene TRBD1, 5 bases. The CDR3 has 17 residues. Germline CDR1 reads SGHKS; CDR2 reads YYEKEE (reference sequence). The V and J ends lost 3 bases and 1 base respectively, with 20 bases between them. CDR3 protein: CASSSPRRVQGSYEQYF. The CDR3 region has the DNA TGTGCCAGCAGCTCTCCACGCCGAGTTCAGGGATCCTACGAGCAGTACTTC.

Turning to this clone: One junction end does not reproduce the germline sequence, and a read error may be involved. This chain connects TRBV7-7 to TRBJ2-1; TRBD1 matches 7 bases. The CDR3 length is 16 residues. CDR1 SSHAT and CDR2 FNYEAQ come from the germline V gene (reference sequence). The CDR3 spells CASSLELAGGRNEQFF. CDR3 bases: TGTGCTAGCAGCTTAGAATTGGCAGGGGGAAGGAATGAGCAGTTCTTC.

The chain carries TRBV7-9 and TRBJ2-7; 9 positions agree with TRBD1. V shed 5 bases, J shed 3 bases, and the junction held 8 bases outside the gene matches. The CDR3 consists of 15 residues. The germline V gene has CDR1 SEHNR and CDR2 FQNEAQ (reference sequence). The CDR3 nucleotides are TGTGCCAGCAGCCCACGGACAGGGGCTCACTACGAGCAGTACTTC. Amino acids: CASSPRTGAHYEQYF.

The gene calls are TRBV7-3 and TRBJ2-1, with TRBD2 identical over 11 bases. Germline V lookup: CDR1 SGHTA, CDR2 FQGTGA. V shed 1 base and J 8 bases; nucleotides not matched to a gene: 13. CDR3 length equals 18 residues. The CDR3 spells CASSLRGGPLAGDYEQFF. The CDR3 region has the DNA TGTGCCAGCAGCTTAAGGGGGGGGCCACTAGCGGGAGATTATGAGCAGTTCTTC.

The chain uses TRBV5-6 and TRBJ2-1; TRBD1 matches 7 bases. The CDR3 runs to 16 residues. CDR1 is SGHDT and CDR2 is YYEEEE in the germline V gene. V lost 4 bases to trimming and J lost 6 bases; unmatched junction nucleotides: 13. The CDR3 coding sequence is TGTGCCAGCAGCCCTCAGACAGGGTTAGTCTCCAATGAGCAGTTCTTC. This translates into CASSPQTGLVSNEQFF.

The chain is built from TRBV5-1 and TRBJ2-6; 8 nucleotides align to TRBD1. The V gene's germline CDR1 is SGHRS and CDR2 YFSETQ. This CDR3 region has 18 residues. J gave up 12 bases and V 5 bases, and 22 bases lay outside the gene matches. CDR3 nucleotide sequence: TGCGCCAGCAGTTACACGCTCTCCGGGACAGGTATCTCTGCCGTCCTGACTTTC. Its protein product is CASSYTLSGTGISAVLTF.

This chain joins TRBV7-9 and TRBJ2-2, with D possibly being TRBD2 (5 bases). The CDR3 is made up of 15 amino acids. Germline V gives CDR1 SEHNR, CDR2 FQNEAQ (reference sequence). With 6 bases removed from V and 1 base from J, the gap between germline ends came to 12 bases. The CDR3 region is CASSWWTGNTGELFF. CDR3 DNA sequence: TGTGCCAGCAGTTGGTGGACTGGGAACACCGGGGAGCTGTTTTTT.

The chain joins TRBV2 to TRBJ2-1, with 7 bases identical to TRBD1. Germline CDR1 is SNHLY and CDR2 is FYNNEI. V was clipped by 6 bases and J by 4 bases; unmatched bases: 6. The CDR3 extends over 14 amino acids. The CDR3 loop reads CASSRSGQYNEQFF. The CDR3 DNA reads TGTGCCAGCAGCCGCTCGGGACAGTACAATGAGCAGTTCTTC. Full variable domain (missing parts from reference TRBV2 and TRBJ2-1): EPEVTQTPSHQVTQMGQEVILRCVPISNHLYFYWYRQILGQKVEFLVSFYNNEISEKSEIFDDQFSVERPDGSNFTLKIRSTKLEDSAMYFCASSRSGQYNEQFFGPGTRLTVL.

The chain uses TRBV6-4 and TRBJ1-5; 8 bases agree with TRBD1. Losses at the gene ends were 6 bases for V and 0 bases for J; bases not matched to a gene: 19. The CDR3 covers 20 residues. Germline CDR1 is MRHNA and CDR2 is SNTAGT. CDR3 sequence reads: CASSGGSDRECVYSNQPQHF. In DNA form, the CDR3 reads TGTGCCAGCAGCGGCGGATCGGACAGGGAATGTGTCTATAGCAATCAGCCCCAGCATTTT.